Listed below are T cell receptor beta chains from one sample, sequenced in a study of blood T cell repertoires in COVID-19. The repertoire was sequenced with immunoSEQ multiplex PCR; TCRdb's copy has only in-frame clones and lacks some. The table records under 300,000 clones, about nine tenths of them present only once. The sequenced sample was PBMCs or T cells enriched from blood (not recorded which). The receptor source for this set is a young man who had recovered from COVID-19. CDR3s include the opening cysteine and the closing phenylalanine or tryptophan. D genes are given only for firm matches. The listing skips clone size in some rows; elsewhere it reads once, few, many or a size class.

J gene | V gene | D gene | clone size | CDR3 protein | CDR3 DNA
TRBJ2-7 | TRBV3-1/TRBV3-2 | TRBD1 | - | CASSHGKGAWNF | TGTGCCAGCAGCCATGGCAAGGGGGCCTGGAACTTC
TRBJ2-1 | TRBV29-1 | TRBD1 | - | CSVANQGVREQFF | TGCAGCGTTGCTAATCAGGGGGTTCGGGAGCAGTTCTTC
TRBJ1-6 | TRBV28 | - | once | CASYGGNNSPLHF | TGTGCCAGTTACGGGGGGAATAATTCACCCCTCCACTTT
TRBJ2-1 | TRBV3-1/TRBV3-2 | - | - | CASSPQTYNEQFF | TGTGCCAGCAGCCCACAGACCTACAATGAGCAGTTCTTC
TRBJ2-1 | TRBV6-4 | TRBD2 | - | CASSDSAGAYNEQFF | TGTGCCAGCAGTGACTCGGCGGGAGCCTACAATGAGCAGTTCTTC
TRBJ2-3 | TRBV19 | TRBD2 | - | CASSKTSAISTDTQYF | TGTGCCAGTAGTAAGACTAGCGCAATTAGCACAGATACGCAGTATTTT
TRBJ1-6 | TRBV29-1 | TRBD1 | - | CSVETRTGPGSPLHF | TGCAGCGTTGAGACAAGGACAGGGCCGGGTTCACCCCTCCACTTT
TRBJ2-1 | TRBV2 | TRBD2 | - | CASGGGEQFF | TGTGCCAGTGGGGGGGGTGAGCAGTTCTTC
TRBJ2-5 | TRBV5-1 | TRBD2 | - | CASSWVSGPQETQYF | TGCGCCAGCAGCTGGGTTAGCGGGCCTCAAGAGACCCAGTACTTC
TRBJ1-5 | TRBV19 | TRBD1 | - | CASSLGTGSNQPQHF | TGTGCCAGTAGTCTTGGGACAGGCTCGAATCAGCCCCAGCATTTT
TRBJ2-5 | TRBV21-1 | - | - | CASSTIDRGGLETQYF | TGTGCCAGCAGCACAATAGACAGGGGAGGTTTGGAGACCCAGTACTTC
TRBJ1-1 | TRBV13 | - | - | CASSLQGPNTEAFF | TGTGCCAGCAGCTTACAGGGGCCGAACACTGAAGCTTTCTTT
TRBJ2-7 | TRBV11-1 | TRBD2 | - | CASSARTRPSVEQYF | TGTGCCAGCAGCGCCCGGACTAGGCCTTCGGTTGAGCAGTACTTC
TRBJ2-1 | TRBV11-2 | - | once | CASSFLGINGAYNEQFF | TGTGCCAGCAGCTTTCTCGGCATAAACGGGGCCTACAATGAGCAGTTCTTC
TRBJ2-5 | TRBV2 | TRBD2 | - | CASSPTSGPQETQYF | TGTGCCAGCAGCCCGACTAGCGGCCCCCAAGAGACCCAGTACTTC
TRBJ2-1 | TRBV7-2 | TRBD2 | - | CASSLRSGGASEQFF | TGTGCCAGCAGCTTACGAAGCGGGGGGGCTTCTGAGCAGTTCTTC
TRBJ2-5 | TRBV3-1/TRBV3-2 | TRBD2 | - | CASSPLSGLPSETQYF | TGTGCCAGCAGCCCGCTGTCGGGACTACCCTCAGAGACCCAGTACTTC
TRBJ2-3 | TRBV18 | - | - | CASSPLGAGGTDTQYF | TGTGCCAGCTCTCCGTTGGGCGCCGGGGGCACAGATACGCAGTATTTT
TRBJ2-1 | TRBV10-3 | TRBD2 | - | CAISPLGGEGYNEQFF | TGTGCCATCAGCCCCCTTGGCGGGGAGGGGTACAATGAGCAGTTCTTC
TRBJ2-3 | TRBV5-4 | - | - | CASSLARLSSTDTQYF | TGTGCCAGCAGCTTGGCGAGACTATCGAGCACAGATACGCAGTATTTT
TRBJ1-2 | TRBV4-2 | - | - | CASSQDPQTQIGGYTF | TGTGCCAGCAGCCAAGATCCGCAGACACAGATTGGAGGCTACACCTTC
TRBJ1-3 | TRBV5-1 | TRBD1 | - | CASSGTGGSGSGNTIYF | TGCGCCAGCAGCGGGACAGGGGGCTCTGGGTCTGGAAACACCATATATTTT
TRBJ2-7 | TRBV5-5 | - | once | CASSSDTSYEQYF | TGTGCCAGCAGCTCGGACACCTCCTACGAGCAGTACTTC
TRBJ1-5 | TRBV18 | TRBD1 | - | CASSTGTGYLGGNQPQHF | TGTGCCAGCTCAACCGGGACAGGGTATCTTGGGGGCAATCAGCCCCAGCATTTT
TRBJ2-2 | TRBV2 | TRBD1 | - | CASRYRGGSTGELFF | TGTGCCAGCAGATACAGGGGTGGAAGCACCGGGGAGCTGTTTTTT
TRBJ2-5 | TRBV27 | - | - | CASSVRVSETQYF | TGTGCCAGCAGTGTCAGGGTTAGCGAGACCCAGTACTTC
TRBJ2-1 | TRBV7-9 | - | - | CASSLNRGVYNEQFF | TGTGCCAGCAGCTTAAACCGCGGGGTCTACAATGAGCAGTTCTTC